These 11 T cell receptor beta chains were sequenced from one sample in a study of shared clonotypes between healthy human individuals. Using immunoSEQ multiplex PCR, the repertoire was profiled, and TCRdb retains in-frame clones only, with some absent. The table has 2 million to 2.5 million clones, 85% to 95% seen once. Sequenced: naive CD4+ T cells from PBMCs. The subset denotes: CD45RA+ positively selected. The receptor source for this set is a man between 18 and 29 years old in good health. Some clones in this sample may be carry-over from other donors' samples.

This clone was found a few times. This chain links TRBV21-1 with TRBJ2-2; the listed D gene, TRBD1, was not tested against the DNA. TRBV21-1 constitutes a pseudogene. CDR3 length: 14 amino acids. The CDR3: CASSKGSDTGELFF. CDR3 nucleotides: TGTGCCAGCAGCAAAGGGTCAGACACCGGGGAGCTGTTTTTT.

The chain links TRBV15 to TRBJ1-2; D is perhaps TRBD1 (6 bases). Germline-derived CDR1 and CDR2 are LNHNV and YYDKDF (reference sequence). The CDR3 spans 16 residues. The V end lost 1 base, the J end lost 7 bases, and 19 bases lay between the germline ends. The CDR3 sequence is CATSRVGTGRLFGYTF. The CDR3 DNA is TGTGCCACCAGCAGAGTGGGAACAGGGAGACTATTTGGCTACACCTTC.

The chain has TRBV9 and TRBJ2-1, with 11 bases matching TRBD2. The V gene end was trimmed by 1 base and the J gene end by 0 bases; junction bases not matched to a gene: 3. This CDR3 is 17 amino acids long. The germline V gene encodes CDR1 SGDLS and CDR2 YYNGEE. The CDR3 bases are TGTGCCAGCAGCGTAAGTACTAGCGGGAGCTCCTACAATGAGCAGTTCTTC. This translates into CASSVSTSGSSYNEQFF. The complete variable domain, with remaining parts taken from reference TRBV9 and TRBJ2-1, reads DSGVTQTPKHLITATGQRVTLRCSPRSGDLSVYWYQQSLDQGLQFLIQYYNGEERAKGNILERFSAQQFPDLHSELNLSSLELGDSALYFCASSVSTSGSSYNEQFFGPGTRLTVL.

The CDR3 DNA reads TGTGCCTGGAGTGGGGTTGCACTGGGGTACGAGCAGTACTTC. This gives the protein CAWSGVALGYEQYF. The V gene is TRBV30, the J gene TRBJ2-7; D is ambiguous. V lost 1 base, J lost 4 bases, and 14 bases lay in between. CDR1 GTSNPN and CDR2 SVGIG come from the germline V gene (reference sequence). The CDR3 totals 14 residues.

In its sample, this clone was seen a few times. The same CDR3 is also encoded by other DNA sequences in this sample. V is TRBV11-2 and J is TRBJ1-1, with D uncertain. The V gene lost 0 bases and the J gene lost 0 bases, with 2 bases spanning the gap. CDR1 is SGHAT, CDR2 FQNNGV, per germline. The CDR3 consists of 13 residues. CDR3 bases: TGTGCCAGCAGCTTAGAGATGAACACTGAAGCTTTCTTT. It yields the protein CASSLEMNTEAFF.

This chain joins TRBV27 and TRBJ1-5; D remains ambiguous. Trimming cost V 6 bases and J 10 bases, with 16 bases left between them. The germline V gene has CDR1 MNHEY and CDR2 SMNVEV (reference sequence). CDR3 length: 13 residues. The CDR3: CASREEWGEPQHF. The CDR3, as DNA: TGTGCCAGCAGGGAGGAATGGGGAGAACCCCAGCATTTT.

The chain couples TRBV2 to TRBJ2-7, with 9 nucleotides matching TRBD1. The V gene end was trimmed by 6 bases and the J gene end by 2 bases; junction bases not matched to a gene: 5. The CDR3 has 14 amino acids. In germline, CDR1 is SNHLY, CDR2 FYNNEI. In DNA, the CDR3 is TGTGCCAGCAGCGTGGACAGGGGCCCCTACGAGCAGTACTTC. Amino acids: CASSVDRGPYEQYF.

The CDR3 coding sequence is TGTGCCAGCAGCCCCTTAGGGGGGACCACCGGGGAGCTGTTTTTT. Residues: CASSPLGGTTGELFF. V and J are TRBV7-3 and TRBJ2-2; D may correspond to TRBD1 or TRBD2 (6 bases each). CDR1 SGHTA and CDR2 FQGTGA come from the germline V gene. Deletions cut 5 bases from V and 4 bases from J, with 14 bases between. This CDR3 contains 15 residues.

CDR3 coding DNA: TGCGCCAGCAGCTTCCAGACGGACAACTATGGCTACACCTTC. Residues: CASSFQTDNYGYTF. The chain joins TRBV5-1 to TRBJ1-2; D is unresolved. The CDR3 consists of 14 residues. Per the germline V gene, CDR1 is SGHRS and CDR2 is YFSETQ. Trimming removed 2 bases from V and 2 bases from J, with 10 bases in between.

CDR3: CASSLAGSTEAFF. The DNA of the CDR3 is TGTGCCAGCAGTTTAGCAGGGAGTACTGAAGCTTTCTTT. J is TRBJ1-1 and V is TRBV27; tentatively, D is TRBD1 (5 bases). CDR1 is MNHEY and CDR2 is SMNVEV in the germline V gene (reference sequence). The CDR3 sequence is 13 residues long. Trimming shortened V by 2 bases and J by 5 bases, and 9 bases separated the two germline ends.

As DNA, the CDR3 is TGTGCCAGTACCGTAGCGGCGGGGGAAAAACTGTTTTTT. This gives the protein CASTVAAGEKLFF. The chain employs TRBV19 and TRBJ1-4; D unresolved. The CDR3 length is 13 residues. CDR1 and CDR2 (germline): LNHDA, SQIVND (reference sequence). Trimming pared 7 bases from V and 8 bases from J, leaving 14 bases between.